This T cell receptor beta chain is from a study of blood T cell repertoires in COVID-19 (TCRdb year 2020). With regard to the full study: Samples covering the acute and convalescent phases of COVID-19 were provided by collaborators in the United States, Italy and Spain. The prospective study material was composed of cDNA or gDNA derived from T cells, B-cell-depleted T cells, or PBMCs. Subjects who had been exposed to COVID-19, were actively infected with it, or had recovered from it provided the deeply sampled blood TCRbeta repertoires that made up the dataset. The repertoires were made available in a free public database intended to serve as a resource for research on the immune response to SARS-CoV-2. Samples were obtained from the ongoing ImmuneRACE study (first 160 participants) and from 1,200 or so subjects provided by 6 global collaborators. Sample metadata almost always included a de-identified subject ID, COVID-19 status, age in years and sex. Where available, HLA class I and class II types were taken from metadata supplied by the sample provider and were not determined by assay-based typing. What the study reported, not specific to this receptor: The amount of clinical and demographic metadata varied by source and participant and was provided uncurated.

The collaborating institutions used their own protocols to collect whole blood in K2EDTA tubes. For TCRbeta analysis, collaborators shipped samples as frozen whole blood, isolated PBMCs, or DNA extracted from either of those sample types. TCRbeta CDR3 regions were amplified from genomic DNA using the immunoSEQ Assay, a bias-controlled multiplex PCR. Per the source publication's procedure: Within the assay, amplification of reference gene primers was used to estimate how many nucleated cells each sample contained. Sequence reads were collapsed and filtered to measure the absolute abundance of every unique TCRbeta CDR3 rearrangement. Productive Simpson clonality was computed per sample as the square root of Simpson's diversity index over productive rearrangements. In its TCRdb copy, this immuneACCESS table keeps in-frame sequences only and misses some clones. Where compared with another copy, unresolved V genes explain less than half of these, and the others have no known cause. The V and J calls and clone size are taken from that table; D and trimming were inferred from the DNA. Across this sample there are about 93,000 clones, with roughly 85% seen only once. The ten largest clones represent 16% of the sample.

Details on this clone: What antigen it recognizes has not been identified. Base quality data are lacking; no much larger clone is found one base away.

Trimming takes 2 bases from V and 2 bases from J, and the germline ends sit 9 bases apart. Via the germline V gene (reference sequence), CDR1 is LGHDT and CDR2 YNNKEL. Taken from cysteine to phenylalanine, the CDR3 has 14 residues. Here the CDR3 DNA is all that survives: 42 bases in frame from base 1. This receptor was taken from a human donor in a cohort sampled during active COVID-19. The sequenced material came from peripheral blood. This chain is built from TRBV3-1 (or the pseudogene TRBV3-2) and TRBJ1-1, and possibly TRBD1, on 6 matching bases. This receptor carries the CDR3 CASSQSDRNTEAFF. The sequenced DNA: TGTGCCAGCAGCCAATCGGACAGAAACACTGAAGCTTTCTTT.